This T cell receptor beta chain emerged from a study of technical replicates of blood from a handful of donors. The method was immunoSEQ multiplex PCR; TCRdb's version includes in-frame clones alone and lacks a portion of them. Seen here are about 70,000 clones, nearly 98% observed once, and the top ten hold 0.2% to 0.25%. Per germline, CDR1 ENHRY and CDR2 SYGVKD. J was trimmed by 5 bases and V by 3 bases; bases with no gene match: 7. This CDR3 has 15 amino acids. The source material was T cells isolated from PBMCs. This clonotype was sampled from a human donor in good health. The chain carries TRBV10-3 and TRBJ1-1; 9 bases are shared with TRBD1. The CDR3 bases are TGTGCCATCAGTGATCCCGGGACAGGGCTGACTGAAGCTTTCTTT. Translated: CAISDPGTGLTEAFF.